The sequence of this T cell receptor (beta chain) was determined in a study of blood T cell repertoires in COVID-19. About the study: PBMCs, B-cell-depleted T cells, or T cells provided the cDNA or gDNA that made up the material.

The ends were cut back, 6 bases at V and 10 bases at J, with 25 bases in the middle. This CDR3 spans 16 amino acids. CDR1 is SGHDT, CDR2 YYEEEE, per germline. Repertoires were generated with immunoSEQ multiplex PCR, while TCRdb's copy carries only in-frame clones and drops some. The repertoire has approximately 140,000 clones, 84% of them found once; the top ten carry nearly 3.5%. Cohorts were assigned according to the clinical history that participants reported. The sequence was obtained from a woman aged 45-59 years with acute COVID-19. The chain uses TRBV5-6 and TRBJ1-4; perhaps TRBD1 as D (5 bases). The sequenced sample was PBMCs or T cells enriched from blood (not recorded which). CDR3 sequence (DNA): TGTGCCAGCAAGCAGGGATTGGCATCGAAACATGGAAAACTGTTTTTT. It translates to CASKQGLASKHGKLFF.